This TCR beta chain was retrieved from a study of blood T cell repertoires in COVID-19 (TCRdb year 2020). As for the study more broadly: Samples from collaborators originated in the United States, Italy and Spain and spanned both the acute and convalescent phases of COVID-19. The material from the prospective study consisted of cDNA or gDNA derived from T cells, B-cell-depleted T cells, or PBMCs. Subjects who had been exposed to COVID-19, were actively infected with it, or had recovered from it provided the deeply sampled blood TCRbeta repertoires that made up the dataset. The repertoires were released in a freely available public database intended as a resource for research on the immune response to SARS-CoV-2. Samples came from the ongoing ImmuneRACE study (first 160 participants) plus 1,254 subjects from 6 global collaborators. A de-identified subject ID, COVID-19 status, age in years and sex were almost always included in the sample metadata. HLA class I and class II types, where available, came from metadata supplied by the sample provider rather than from assay-based typing.

TCRbeta CDR3 regions were amplified from genomic DNA by means of the immunoSEQ Assay, a bias-controlled multiplex PCR. In the source study's methods: Within the assay, amplification of reference gene primers was used to estimate how many nucleated cells each sample contained. To quantify the absolute abundance of each unique TCRbeta CDR3 rearrangement, sequence reads were collapsed and filtered. For each sample, productive Simpson clonality was calculated by taking the square root of Simpson's diversity index across productive rearrangements. TCRdb re-hosts the immuneACCESS table, in-frame sequences only. Its copies lack some clones; in the studies checked, an unresolved V gene accounts for under half of them, and the cause for the rest is not known. V and J calls plus clone size are reproduced from that table; the DNA served to infer D and trimming. This sample lists 140,000 to 150,000 clones; roughly 80% were detected once. The ten most abundant clones make up about 40% of the sample.

The cysteine opens and the phenylalanine closes a CDR3 of 13 amino acids. The kept DNA is CDR3 alone, 39 bases in frame from the first base. The V and J ends are trimmed by 5 bases and 7 bases, leaving 12 bases between them. CDR1 is given as SGHVS and CDR2 as FQNEAQ, both from the germline V gene. Notes on this clone: Its antigen is unknown. No base quality information exists; no much larger clone differs at one position.

Each collaborating institution followed its own protocols to collect whole blood in K2EDTA tubes. For TCRbeta analysis, collaborators shipped samples as frozen whole blood, isolated PBMCs, or DNA extracted from either of those sample types. Study-wide findings and limitations: The amount of clinical and demographic metadata varied by source and participant and was provided uncurated.

Sequences were obtained from peripheral blood. This clonotype was sampled from a human donor in a cohort sampled during active COVID-19. The sequence is built from TRBV7-8 and TRBJ1-3; D gene: possibly TRBD1, on 6 matching bases. The CDR3 amino acid sequence is: CASSKQGRNTIYF. Read as DNA, the sequence is TGTGCCAGCAGCAAACAGGGTCGGAACACCATATATTTT.